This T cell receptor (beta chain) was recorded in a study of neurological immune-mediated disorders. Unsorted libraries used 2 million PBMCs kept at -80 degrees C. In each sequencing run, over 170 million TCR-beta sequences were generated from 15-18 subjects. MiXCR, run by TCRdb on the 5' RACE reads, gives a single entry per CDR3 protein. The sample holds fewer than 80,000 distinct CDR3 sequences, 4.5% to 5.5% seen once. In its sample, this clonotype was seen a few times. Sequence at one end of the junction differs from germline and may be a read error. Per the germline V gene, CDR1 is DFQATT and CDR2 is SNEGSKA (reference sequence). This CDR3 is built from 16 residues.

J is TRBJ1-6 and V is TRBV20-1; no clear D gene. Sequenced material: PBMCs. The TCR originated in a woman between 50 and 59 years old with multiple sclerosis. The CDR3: CSASRGGNSYNSPLNF. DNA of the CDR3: TGCAGTGCTAGTCGCGGAGGAAACTCCTATAATTCACCCCTCAACTTT.